A single sample is the source of the 31 T cell receptor beta chains below, sequenced in a study of cytomegalovirus exposure and HLA in healthy donors. PCR amplification relied on 60 Vbeta primers (plus 13 Jbeta primers). Using immunoSEQ multiplex PCR, the repertoire was profiled, and TCRdb retains in-frame clones only, with some absent. The sample comprises about 59,000 clones, roughly 84% of which are singletons, and about 1.6% rests with the top ten. The sequenced material came from PBMCs. The receptors here all came from a human donor in good health.

The V call is TRBV7-8, the J call TRBJ2-5; D is perhaps TRBD2 (6 bases). The DNA end is more similar to TRBJ2-7, so the J call may be wrong. Per the germline V gene, CDR1 is SGHVS and CDR2 is FQNEAQ. The CDR3 totals 14 residues. CDR3 in amino acids: CASSSGTLHYEQYF. CDR3 sequence (DNA): TGTGCCAGCAGCTCAGGGACTCTTCACTACGAGCAGTACTTC.

V usage is TRBV7-6 and J usage is TRBJ1-1; no firm D call. There are 17 residues in the CDR3. V shed 5 bases and J shed 0 bases, with 19 bases lying between them. Germline V gives CDR1 SGHVS, CDR2 FNYEAQ. This CDR3 is CASSLLVTETMNTEAFF. Written as DNA, the CDR3 is TGTGCCAGCAGCCTTCTCGTCACGGAAACTATGAACACTGAAGCTTTCTTT.

V usage is TRBV4-2 and J usage is TRBJ1-2, with TRBD1 matching over 7 bases. The CDR3 runs 15 residues. Losses at the gene ends were 2 bases for V and 3 bases for J; bases not matched to a gene: 6. Per germline, CDR1 LGHNA and CDR2 YNFKEQ. CDR3 residues: CASSQTEGADYGYTF. For the CDR3, the DNA is TGTGCCAGCAGCCAAACCGAGGGGGCGGACTATGGCTACACCTTC.

This clone was counted a few times. The chain joins TRBV19 to TRBJ1-5; TRBD1 is a possible D gene (5 bases). Per germline, CDR1 LNHDA and CDR2 SQIVND (reference sequence). The CDR3 has 14 residues. V gave up 5 bases and J gave up 5 bases, with 13 bases separating them. The chain's CDR3 is CASSVGGFDQPQHF. As DNA, the CDR3 is TGTGCCAGTAGTGTCGGGGGTTTTGATCAGCCCCAGCATTTT.

This chain joins TRBV6-5 and TRBJ2-5; a weak D match, TRBD1 (6 bases). CDR1 is MNHEY and CDR2 is SVGAGI in the germline V gene. With 5 bases removed from V and 5 bases from J, the gap between germline ends came to 15 bases. The CDR3 has 14 amino acids. The CDR3 here is CASSIGGGGETQYF. The CDR3, as DNA: TGTGCCAGCAGTATAGGTGGGGGCGGCGAGACCCAGTACTTC.

V gene TRBV4-1 combines with J gene TRBJ2-7, with 15 bases matching TRBD2. CDR1 and CDR2 from the germline V gene are MGHRA and YSYEKL. V gave up 4 bases and J gave up 1 base; unmatched junction bases: 14. This CDR3 comprises 20 residues. The CDR3 region has the DNA TGCGCCAGCAGCCCTTCGGCCGGGACTAGCGGGGGGCCTTCTTCCTACGAGCAGTACTTC. Translating it yields CASSPSAGTSGGPSSYEQYF.

This clone showed up just once. The chain joins TRBV5-6 to TRBJ1-4, with D maybe TRBD1 (6 bases). Germline assignment: CDR1 SGHDT and CDR2 YYEEEE. There are 13 residues in the CDR3. Trimming pared 4 bases from V and 7 bases from J, leaving 11 bases between. CDR3 sequence reads: CASSGDRTEKLFF. DNA of the CDR3: TGTGCCAGCAGCGGAGACAGGACTGAAAAACTGTTTTTT.

The rearrangement joins TRBV2 to TRBJ1-1, with TRBD1 as a possible D gene (5 bases). CDR3 length: 14 amino acids. Deletions cut 5 bases from V and 4 bases from J, with 14 bases between. The germline CDR1 and CDR2 sequences are SNHLY and FYNNEI. This CDR3 is CASSPLKGVTEAFF. CDR3 nucleotide sequence: TGTGCCAGCAGTCCACTCAAAGGGGTCACTGAAGCTTTCTTT.

This clone was seen just once. For the CDR3, the DNA is TGTGCCAGCAGCTTGGCCGGGACAGGGGTTTACTACGAGCAGTACTTC. It encodes CASSLAGTGVYYEQYF. The genes are TRBV5-5 and TRBJ2-7, with 10 bases aligning to TRBD1. The V and J ends lost 0 bases and 3 bases, in that order; junction bases with no gene match: 6. Germline loops: CDR1 SGHKS, CDR2 YYEKEE (reference sequence). There are 16 residues in the CDR3.

As to this clone: At one boundary the junction diverges from the germline segment, which might be a read error. CDR3 loop: CSSSLATGSEAFF. CDR3 sequence (DNA): TGTTCCAGCAGCTTAGCGACAGGGTCTGAAGCTTTCTTT. The gene calls are TRBV7-9 and TRBJ1-1; the match to TRBD1 covers 7 bases. The CDR3 totals 13 residues. The germline gives CDR1 SEHNR, CDR2 FQNEAQ (reference sequence). Full variable domain (outside the CDR3, taken from reference TRBV7-9 and TRBJ1-1): DTGVSQNPRHKITKRGQNVTFRCDPISEHNRLYWYRQTLGQGPEFLTYFQNEAQLEKSRLLSDRFSAERPKGSFSTLEIQRTEQGDSAMYLCSSSLATGSEAFFGQGTRLTVV.

V gene TRBV6-6 combines with J gene TRBJ2-5, with D uncertain. CDR1 is MNHNY and CDR2 is SVGAGI in the germline V gene (reference sequence). V was clipped by 11 bases and J by 5 bases, with 6 bases between them. The CDR3 consists of 9 residues. The CDR3 here is CASGETQYF. DNA for the CDR3: TGTGCCTCCGGGGAGACCCAGTACTTC.

This clone has a handful of counts. The chain combines TRBV2 with TRBJ2-2; 10 bases line up with TRBD2. The CDR3 has 16 amino acids. Germline CDR1 SNHLY, CDR2 FYNNEI. The V and J ends lost 7 bases and 4 bases, in that order; junction bases with no gene match: 9. CDR3: CASISSASGGTGELFF. The CDR3 nucleotides read TGTGCCAGCATTTCGTCTGCTAGCGGGGGCACCGGGGAGCTGTTTTTT.

This rearrangement joins TRBV11-1 to TRBJ2-2; 14 bases align to TRBD2. V lost 7 bases, J lost 7 bases, and 5 bases stayed unmatched. CDR1 and CDR2 from the germline V gene are SGHAT and FQDESV (reference sequence). The CDR3 spans 15 residues. This CDR3 reads CASNQGLAGDGELFF. CDR3 bases: TGTGCCAGCAATCAGGGACTAGCGGGAGACGGGGAGCTGTTTTTT.

The gene calls are TRBV7-9 and TRBJ1-3; unclear D gene. There are 16 residues in the CDR3. V shed 1 base and J shed 8 bases, with 18 bases lying between them. The germline CDR1 and CDR2 sequences are SEHNR and FQNEAQ (reference sequence). The CDR3 region is CASSLVGETWVDTIYF. For the CDR3, the DNA is TGTGCCAGCAGCTTAGTTGGAGAGACCTGGGTGGACACCATATATTTT.

The chain uses TRBV10-1 and TRBJ2-1; 10 positions match TRBD2. The junction had 8 bases not matched to a gene; V was cut back by 1 base and J by 5 bases. Germline CDR1 is WNHNN and CDR2 is SYGVQD (reference sequence). This CDR3 contains 17 residues. The CDR3 nucleotides are TGCGCCAGCAGTGAGTACGGGCTAGCGGGGGCCGACAATGAGCAGTTCTTC. Its protein product is CASSEYGLAGADNEQFF.

This clone was recorded a few times. The V and J genes are TRBV11-2 and TRBJ2-3; D may be TRBD2 (6 bases). The V end was cut by 2 bases, the J end by 2 bases, with 20 bases between. Germline V CDR1 and CDR2: SGHAT, FQNNGV. The CDR3 totals 18 residues. This chain's CDR3 is CASSLNLVGLVPTDTQYF. CDR3 DNA sequence: TGTGCCAGCAGCTTAAATCTGGTGGGACTGGTGCCCACAGATACGCAGTATTTT.

The V gene is TRBV18, the J gene TRBJ2-7; a weak D match, TRBD1 (6 bases). Trimming removed 0 bases at V and 4 bases at J, with 13 bases between. CDR3 length equals 15 residues. Looked up from germline, CDR1 is KGHSH and CDR2 is LQKENI. In DNA form, the CDR3 reads TGTGCCAGCTCACCACCGGGCAGGGGCAGGTACGAGCAGTACTTC. Its protein is CASSPPGRGRYEQYF.

This chain joins TRBV15 and TRBJ1-3, with TRBD1 identical over 10 bases. The trim removed 4 bases at V and 2 bases at J, leaving 5 bases unmatched. In germline, CDR1 is LNHNV, CDR2 YYDKDF (reference sequence). CDR3 length equals 16 residues. CDR3 protein: CATSKLGTGAGNTIYF. The CDR3 nucleotides are TGTGCCACCAGCAAACTAGGGACAGGGGCTGGAAACACCATATATTTT. The whole variable domain, filled in from reference TRBV15 and TRBJ1-3, reads DAMVIQNPRYQVTQFGKPVTLSCSQTLNHNVMYWYQQKSSQAPKLLFHYYDKDFNNEADTPDNFQSRRPNTSFCFLDIRSPGLGDTAMYLCATSKLGTGAGNTIYFGEGSWLTVV.

The rearrangement links TRBV5-1 to TRBJ2-3; 12 bases map to TRBD2. With V trimmed by 2 bases and J by 2 bases, 3 bases remained unmatched. Germline V CDR1 and CDR2: SGHRS, YFSETQ. This CDR3 is 16 amino acids long. CDR3 sequence reads: CASSFLAGGDTDTQYF. CDR3 nucleotides: TGCGCCAGCAGCTTCCTAGCGGGGGGGGACACAGATACGCAGTATTTT.

The V and J genes are TRBV9 and TRBJ2-2; D might be TRBD2 (6 bases). Germline CDR1 and CDR2: SGDLS and YYNGEE. V shed 3 bases and J shed 4 bases, with 10 bases lying between them. The CDR3 sequence is 14 residues long. The CDR3 is CASSAGTSTGELFF. CDR3 coding DNA: TGTGCCAGCAGCGCCGGGACTTCCACCGGGGAGCTGTTTTTT.

The chain carries TRBV11-2 and TRBJ2-7, with D possibly matching TRBD2 (6 bases). CDR3 size: 15 residues. V lost 1 base to trimming and J lost 3 bases, with 13 bases between them. Germline lookup yields CDR1 SGHAT and CDR2 FQNNGV. The CDR3 here is CASSLGGTPHYEQYF. DNA of the CDR3: TGTGCCAGCAGCTTAGGCGGGACGCCACACTACGAGCAGTACTTC.

This clone was picked up one time. The rearrangement links TRBV15 to TRBJ2-5, with TRBD2 identical over 11 bases. Germline V gives CDR1 LNHNV, CDR2 YYDKDF (reference sequence). With V trimmed by 2 bases and J by 9 bases, 5 bases remained unmatched. CDR3 length equals 14 residues. The CDR3 region is CATSRTSGGLSQYF. CDR3 DNA sequence: TGTGCCACCAGCAGAACTAGCGGGGGCCTATCCCAGTACTTC.

The chain joins TRBV9 to TRBJ2-7; 7 bases fit TRBD2. The germline gives CDR1 SGDLS, CDR2 YYNGEE. Trimming cost V 0 bases and J 2 bases; bases outside gene matches: 5. The CDR3 sequence is 15 residues long. DNA of the CDR3: TGTGCCAGCAGCGTAGGGCTAGCGGCTACCTACGAGCAGTACTTC. It codes for CASSVGLAATYEQYF.

The chain is built from TRBV11-1 and TRBJ2-5; 10 nucleotides agree with TRBD2. The J call is uncertain, as TRBJ2-7 better fits the DNA end. This CDR3 has 16 amino acids. Germline CDR1 SGHAT, CDR2 FQDESV (reference sequence). Written as DNA, the CDR3 is TGTGCCAGCAGTCTTTTAGCGGGGGGCCGCTCCTACGAGCAGTACTTC. Encoded protein: CASSLLAGGRSYEQYF.

V is TRBV7-2 and J is TRBJ2-7, with 10 bases aligning to TRBD2. CDR3 length equals 14 residues. CDR1 is SGHTA, CDR2 FQGNSA, per germline. After removal of 3 bases from V and 6 bases from J, the junction contained 5 bases not matched to a gene. The CDR3 is CASSFSGGLIEQYF. CDR3 bases: TGTGCCAGCAGCTTTAGCGGGGGGCTCATCGAGCAGTACTTC.

Details on this clone: This sample also contains other DNA sequences that code for the same CDR3. This chain links TRBV2 with TRBJ2-6, with 7 nucleotides matching TRBD1. The CDR3 runs 17 residues. V was clipped by 7 bases and J by 0 bases; unmatched bases: 9. The germline gives CDR1 SNHLY, CDR2 FYNNEI. The CDR3 bases are TGTGCCAGCACTAGACAGGGTTTTTTCTCTGGGGCCAACGTCCTGACTTTC. Translating it yields CASTRQGFFSGANVLTF.

V usage is TRBV30 and J usage is TRBJ2-2; no definite D call. This CDR3 contains 15 residues. The germline CDR1 and CDR2 sequences are GTSNPN and SVGIG (reference sequence). V was cut by 0 bases and J by 7 bases, with 15 bases left in between. CDR3 protein: CAWSVRPGSGGELFF. The DNA for the CDR3 is TGTGCCTGGAGTGTAAGGCCCGGATCGGGCGGGGAGCTGTTTTTT.

This clone has more than one count but fewer than ten. The CDR3 bases are TGCGCCAGCAGCCAAGAGGCAGGAGACTACTCTGGGGCCAACGTCCTGACTTTC. Its protein is CASSQEAGDYSGANVLTF. This sequence joins TRBV4-3 and TRBJ2-6; possible D gene TRBD2, 5 bases. In germline, CDR1 is LGHNA, CDR2 YSLEER. With 0 bases removed from V and 0 bases from J, the gap between germline ends came to 12 bases. The CDR3 is made up of 18 amino acids.

The genes are TRBV29-1 and TRBJ2-3; 7 bases match TRBD1. The V gene's germline CDR1 is SQVTM and CDR2 ANQGSEA. The CDR3 consists of 12 residues. J was trimmed by 6 bases and V by 4 bases; bases with no gene match: 4. CDR3 sequence reads: CSVGQGDDTQYF. CDR3 nucleotide sequence: TGCAGCGTTGGGCAGGGGGATGATACGCAGTATTTT.

The chain joins TRBV27 to TRBJ2-3; perhaps TRBD2 as D (7 bases). This CDR3 has 16 residues. Germline V CDR1 and CDR2: MNHEY, SMNVEV (reference sequence). V gave up 6 bases and J gave up 2 bases, with 18 bases separating them. The CDR3 sequence is CASRLFGGGSTDTQYF. As DNA, the CDR3 is TGTGCCAGCAGGCTTTTTGGGGGGGGCTCCACAGATACGCAGTATTTT.

J is TRBJ1-2 and V is TRBV12-5, with D tentatively TRBD1 (6 bases). Germline V CDR1 and CDR2: LGHNT, FRNRAP. The CDR3 contains 14 residues. Trimming removed 5 bases from V and 3 bases from J, with 13 bases in between. The CDR3 nucleotides read TGTGCTAGTGGTGCGGTAGGGGGAGACTATGGCTACACCTTC. Amino acids: CASGAVGGDYGYTF.